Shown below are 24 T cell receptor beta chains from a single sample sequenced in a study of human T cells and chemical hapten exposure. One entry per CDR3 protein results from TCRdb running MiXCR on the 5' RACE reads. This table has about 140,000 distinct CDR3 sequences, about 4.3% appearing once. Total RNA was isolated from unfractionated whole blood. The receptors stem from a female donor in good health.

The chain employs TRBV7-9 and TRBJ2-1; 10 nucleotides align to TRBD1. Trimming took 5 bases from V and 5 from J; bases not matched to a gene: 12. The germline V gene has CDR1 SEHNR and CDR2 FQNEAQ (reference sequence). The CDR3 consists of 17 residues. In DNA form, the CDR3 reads TGTGCCAGCAGCCCCGGGGTCGGGACAGGGGCTAACAATGAGCAGTTCTTC. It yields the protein CASSPGVGTGANNEQFF.

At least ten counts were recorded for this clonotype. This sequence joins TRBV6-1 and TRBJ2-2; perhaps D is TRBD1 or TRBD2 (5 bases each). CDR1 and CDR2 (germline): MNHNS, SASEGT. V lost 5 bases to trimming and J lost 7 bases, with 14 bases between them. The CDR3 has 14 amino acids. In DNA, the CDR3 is TGTGCCAGCAGTCTATGGGGGTGGGGCGGGGAGCTGTTTTTT. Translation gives CASSLWGWGGELFF.

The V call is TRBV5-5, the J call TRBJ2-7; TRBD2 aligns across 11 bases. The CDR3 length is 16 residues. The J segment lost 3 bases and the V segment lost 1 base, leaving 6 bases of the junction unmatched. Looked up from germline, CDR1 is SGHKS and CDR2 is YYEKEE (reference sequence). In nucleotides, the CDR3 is TGTGCCAGCAGCTTGCCCGGACTAGCGGGTTACTACGAGCAGTACTTC. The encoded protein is CASSLPGLAGYYEQYF.

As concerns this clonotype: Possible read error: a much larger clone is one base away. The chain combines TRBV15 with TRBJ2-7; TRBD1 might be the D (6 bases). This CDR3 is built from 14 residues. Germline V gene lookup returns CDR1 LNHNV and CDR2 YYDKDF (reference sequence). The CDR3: CVTSGQLSGMEQYF. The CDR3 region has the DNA TGTGTCACCTCGGGACAACTTTCCGGGATGGAGCAGTACTTC.

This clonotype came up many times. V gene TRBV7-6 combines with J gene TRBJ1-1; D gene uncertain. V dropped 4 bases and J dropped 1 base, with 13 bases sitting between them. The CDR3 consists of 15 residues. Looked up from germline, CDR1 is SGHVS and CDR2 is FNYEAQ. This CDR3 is CASSSTLEKNTEAFF. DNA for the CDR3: TGTGCCAGCAGCTCGACACTGGAGAAGAACACTGAAGCTTTCTTT.

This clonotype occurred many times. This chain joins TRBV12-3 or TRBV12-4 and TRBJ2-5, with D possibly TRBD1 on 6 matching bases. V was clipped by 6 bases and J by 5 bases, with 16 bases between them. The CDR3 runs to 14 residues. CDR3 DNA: TGTGCCAGCAGCAGGCAGGGGTGGGGGGAGACCCAGTACTTC. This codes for CASSRQGWGETQYF.

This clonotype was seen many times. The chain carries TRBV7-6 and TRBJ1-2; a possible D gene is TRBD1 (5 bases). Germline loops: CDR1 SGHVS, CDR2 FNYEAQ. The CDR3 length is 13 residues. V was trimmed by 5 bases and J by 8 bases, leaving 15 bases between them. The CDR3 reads CASSRMGRGGYTF. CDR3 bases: TGTGCCAGCAGCCGGATGGGAAGGGGAGGCTACACCTTC.

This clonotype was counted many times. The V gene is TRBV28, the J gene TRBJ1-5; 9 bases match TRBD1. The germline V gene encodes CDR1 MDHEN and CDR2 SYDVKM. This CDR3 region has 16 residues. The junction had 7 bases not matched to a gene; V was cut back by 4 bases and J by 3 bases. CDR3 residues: CASSSGQGIINQPQHF. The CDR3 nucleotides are TGTGCCAGCAGTTCGGGACAGGGAATAATCAATCAGCCCCAGCATTTT.

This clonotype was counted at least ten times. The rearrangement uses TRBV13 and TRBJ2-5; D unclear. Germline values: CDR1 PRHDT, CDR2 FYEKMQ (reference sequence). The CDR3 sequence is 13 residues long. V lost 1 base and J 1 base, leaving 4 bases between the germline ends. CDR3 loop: CASSLDIQETQYF. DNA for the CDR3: TGTGCCAGCAGCTTAGACATCCAAGAGACCCAGTACTTC. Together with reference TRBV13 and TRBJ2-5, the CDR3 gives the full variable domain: AAGVIQSPRHLIKEKRETATLKCYPIPRHDTVYWYQQGPGQDPQFLISFYEKMQSDKGSIPDRFSAQQFSDYHSELNMSSLELGDSALYFCASSLDIQETQYFGPGTRLLVL.

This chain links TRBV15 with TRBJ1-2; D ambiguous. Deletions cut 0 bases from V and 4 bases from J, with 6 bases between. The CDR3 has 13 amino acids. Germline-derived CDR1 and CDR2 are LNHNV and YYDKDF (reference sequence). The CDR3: CATSRDCVYGYTF. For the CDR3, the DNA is TGTGCCACCAGCAGAGATTGCGTCTATGGCTACACCTTC.

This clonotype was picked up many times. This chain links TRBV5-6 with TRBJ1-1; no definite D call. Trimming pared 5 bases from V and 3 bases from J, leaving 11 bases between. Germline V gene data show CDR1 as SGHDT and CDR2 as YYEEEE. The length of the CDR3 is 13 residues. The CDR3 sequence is CASRPGPHTEAFF. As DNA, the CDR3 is TGTGCCAGCAGGCCCGGCCCACACACTGAAGCTTTCTTT.

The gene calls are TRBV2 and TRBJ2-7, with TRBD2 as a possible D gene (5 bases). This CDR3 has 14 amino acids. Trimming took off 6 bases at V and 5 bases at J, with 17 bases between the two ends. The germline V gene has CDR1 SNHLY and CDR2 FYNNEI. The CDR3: CASRGLAPLDEQYF. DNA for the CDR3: TGTGCCAGCAGAGGGCTAGCCCCCCTCGACGAGCAGTACTTC. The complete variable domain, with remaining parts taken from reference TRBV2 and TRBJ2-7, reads EPEVTQTPSHQVTQMGQEVILRCVPISNHLYFYWYRQILGQKVEFLVSFYNNEISEKSEIFDDQFSVERPDGSNFTLKIRSTKLEDSAMYFCASRGLAPLDEQYFGPGTRLTVT.

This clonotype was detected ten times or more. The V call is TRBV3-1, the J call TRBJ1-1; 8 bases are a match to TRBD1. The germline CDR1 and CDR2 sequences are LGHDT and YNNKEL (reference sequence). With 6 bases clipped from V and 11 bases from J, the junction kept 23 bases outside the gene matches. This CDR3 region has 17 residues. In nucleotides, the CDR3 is TGTGCCAGCAGACCTAACAGGGGGAAAAGCGGTCACGTGGAGGCTTTCTTT. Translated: CASRPNRGKSGHVEAFF.

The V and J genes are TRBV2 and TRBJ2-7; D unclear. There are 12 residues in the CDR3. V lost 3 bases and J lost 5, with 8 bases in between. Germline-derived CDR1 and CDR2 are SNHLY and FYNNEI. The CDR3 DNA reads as TGTGCCAGCAGTGATAGTGCGGACGAGCAGTACTTC. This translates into CASSDSADEQYF.

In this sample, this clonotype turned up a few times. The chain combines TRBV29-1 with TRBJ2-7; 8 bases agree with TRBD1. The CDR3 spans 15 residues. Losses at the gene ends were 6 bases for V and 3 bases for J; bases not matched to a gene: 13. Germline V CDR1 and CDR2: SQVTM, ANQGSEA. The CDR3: CSVLLTGEDGYEQYF. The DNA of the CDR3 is TGCAGCGTACTCCTGACAGGGGAAGACGGCTACGAGCAGTACTTC.

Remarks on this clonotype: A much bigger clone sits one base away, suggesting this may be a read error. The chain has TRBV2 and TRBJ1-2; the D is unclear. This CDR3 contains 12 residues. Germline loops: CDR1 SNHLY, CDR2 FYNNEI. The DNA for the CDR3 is TGTGCCAGCACCGGGGTTCGCTATGCCTACACCTTC. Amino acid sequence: CASTGVRYAYTF.

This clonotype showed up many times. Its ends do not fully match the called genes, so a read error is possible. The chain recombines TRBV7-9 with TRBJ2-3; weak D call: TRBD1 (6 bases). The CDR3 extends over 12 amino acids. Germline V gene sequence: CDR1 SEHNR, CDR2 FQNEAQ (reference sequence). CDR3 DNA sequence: TGTGCCAGCAGCCAAGTCACAGGGAATGCCAATTTT. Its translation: CASSQVTGNANF. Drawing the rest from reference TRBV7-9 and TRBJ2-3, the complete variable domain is DTGVSQNPRHKITKRGQNVTFRCDPISEHNRLYWYRQTLGQGPEFLTYFQNEAQLEKSRLLSDRFSAERPKGSFSTLEIQRTEQGDSAMYLCASSQVTGNANFGPGTRLTVL.

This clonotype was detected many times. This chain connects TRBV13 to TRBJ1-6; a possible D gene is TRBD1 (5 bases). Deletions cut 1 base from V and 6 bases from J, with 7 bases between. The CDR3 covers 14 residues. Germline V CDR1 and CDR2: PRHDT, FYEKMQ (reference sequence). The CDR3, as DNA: TGTGCCAGCAGCTTAGTGACAGCTAATTCACCCCTCCACTTT. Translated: CASSLVTANSPLHF.

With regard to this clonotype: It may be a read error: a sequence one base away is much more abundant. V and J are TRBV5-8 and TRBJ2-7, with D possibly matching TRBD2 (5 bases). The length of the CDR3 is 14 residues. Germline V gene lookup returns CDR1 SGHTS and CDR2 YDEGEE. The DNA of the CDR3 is TGTGCCAGCAGCTCATGGACGGACTCCGACGAGCAGTACTTC. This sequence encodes CASSSWTDSDEQYF.

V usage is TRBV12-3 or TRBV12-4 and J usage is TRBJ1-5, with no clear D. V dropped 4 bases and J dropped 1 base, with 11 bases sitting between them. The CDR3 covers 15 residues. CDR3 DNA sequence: TGTGCCAGCAGTTACAACACGGGGAGCAATCAGCCCCAGCATTTT. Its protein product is CASSYNTGSNQPQHF.

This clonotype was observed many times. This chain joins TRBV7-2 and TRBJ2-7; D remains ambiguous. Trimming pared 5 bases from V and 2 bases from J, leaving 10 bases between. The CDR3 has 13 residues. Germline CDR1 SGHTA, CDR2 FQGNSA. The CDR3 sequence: CASSLRPAYEQYF. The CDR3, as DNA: TGTGCCAGCAGCCTACGTCCGGCCTACGAGCAGTACTTC. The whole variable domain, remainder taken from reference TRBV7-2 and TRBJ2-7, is GAGVSQSPSNKVTEKGKDVELRCDPISGHTALYWYRQSLGQGLEFLIYFQGNSAPDKSGLPSDRFSAERTGGSVSTLTIQRTQQEDSAVYLCASSLRPAYEQYFGPGTRLTVT.

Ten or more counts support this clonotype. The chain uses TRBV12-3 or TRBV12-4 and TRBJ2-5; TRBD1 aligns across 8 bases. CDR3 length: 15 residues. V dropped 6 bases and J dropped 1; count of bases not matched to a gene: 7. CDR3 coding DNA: TGTGCCAGCAGCCGACAGGGGACAATCCAAGAGACCCAGTACTTC. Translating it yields CASSRQGTIQETQYF.

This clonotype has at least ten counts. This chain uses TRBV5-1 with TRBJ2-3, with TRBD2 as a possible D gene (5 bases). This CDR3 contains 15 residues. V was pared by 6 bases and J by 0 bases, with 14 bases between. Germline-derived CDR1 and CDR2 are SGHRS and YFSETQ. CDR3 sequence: CASNGGGLSTDTQYF. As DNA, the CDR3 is TGCGCCAGCAACGGCGGAGGCCTTAGCACAGATACGCAGTATTTT.

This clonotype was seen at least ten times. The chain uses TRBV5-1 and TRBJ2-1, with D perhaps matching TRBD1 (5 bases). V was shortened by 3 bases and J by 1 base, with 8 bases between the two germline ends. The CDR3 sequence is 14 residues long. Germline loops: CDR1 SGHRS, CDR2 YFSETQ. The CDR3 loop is CASSSGISYNEQFF. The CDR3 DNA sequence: TGCGCCAGCAGCTCAGGGATTTCCTACAATGAGCAGTTCTTC.